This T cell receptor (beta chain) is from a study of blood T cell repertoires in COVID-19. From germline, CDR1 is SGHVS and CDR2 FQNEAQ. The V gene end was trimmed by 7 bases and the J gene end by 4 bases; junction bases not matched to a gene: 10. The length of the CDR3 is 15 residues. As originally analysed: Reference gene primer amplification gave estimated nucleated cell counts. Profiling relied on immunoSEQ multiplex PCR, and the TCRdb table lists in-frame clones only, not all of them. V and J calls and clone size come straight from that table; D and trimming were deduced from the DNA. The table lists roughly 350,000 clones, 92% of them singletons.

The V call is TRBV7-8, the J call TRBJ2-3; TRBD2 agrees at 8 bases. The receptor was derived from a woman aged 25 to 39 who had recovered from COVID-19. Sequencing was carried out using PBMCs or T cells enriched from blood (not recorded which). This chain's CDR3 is CASTQRESSPDTQYF. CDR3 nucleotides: TGTGCCAGCACACAGCGGGAGTCCTCTCCAGATACGCAGTATTTT.